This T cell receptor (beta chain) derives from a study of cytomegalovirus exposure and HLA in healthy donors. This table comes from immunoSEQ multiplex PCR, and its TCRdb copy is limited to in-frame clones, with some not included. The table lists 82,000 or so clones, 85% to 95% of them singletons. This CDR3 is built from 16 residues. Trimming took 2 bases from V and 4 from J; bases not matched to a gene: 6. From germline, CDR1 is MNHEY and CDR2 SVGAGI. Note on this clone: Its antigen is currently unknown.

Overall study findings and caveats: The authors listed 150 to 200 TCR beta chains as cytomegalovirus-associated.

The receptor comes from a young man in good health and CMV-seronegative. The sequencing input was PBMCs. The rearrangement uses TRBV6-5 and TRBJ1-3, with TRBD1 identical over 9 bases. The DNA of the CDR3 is TGTGCCAGCAGTTACGGGTCTGGGACAGGGGGAAACACCATATATTTT. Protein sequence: CASSYGSGTGGNTIYF.